This is a list of T cell receptor beta chains from one sample in a study of blood T cell repertoires in COVID-19. Assay: immunoSEQ multiplex PCR; the TCRdb copy retains only in-frame clones and omits some. The repertoire includes about 200,000 clones, roughly 85% of them detected once, and about a fifth sits in the top ten. Source material: peripheral blood. Receptors originate from a man in his sixties with active or convalescent COVID-19. CDR3s include the opening cysteine and the closing phenylalanine or tryptophan. A D gene is named only where the DNA matches it firmly. A clone size is listed for some rows: how often the clone was seen (once, few, many), or a class if it is expanded.

TRBV6-5	TRBD1	TRBJ1-1	NA	CASISGGSGDTEAFF	TGTGCCAGCATCTCAGGGGGGTCCGGGGACACTGAAGCTTTCTTT
TRBV5-1	NA	TRBJ2-3	NA	CASSPGSTDTQYF	TGCGCCAGCAGCCCGGGATCCACAGATACGCAGTATTTT
TRBV12-3/TRBV12-4	NA	TRBJ1-2	NA	CASRSQGAYGYTF	TGTGCCAGCAGATCACAGGGCGCTTATGGCTACACCTTC
TRBV19	NA	TRBJ1-2	NA	CASSPARQISYTF	TGTGCCAGTAGTCCCGCCAGACAGATTAGCTACACCTTC
TRBV6-1	NA	TRBJ1-6	NA	CASSEEDSSYNSPLHF	TGTGCCAGCAGTGAAGAGGACAGCTCCTATAATTCACCCCTCCACTTT
TRBV4-1	NA	TRBJ1-1	few	CASSQSTWTEAFF	TGCGCCAGCAGCCAATCTACTTGGACTGAAGCTTTCTTT
TRBV10-1	TRBD2	TRBJ2-3	NA	CASSPAGGQDTQYF	TGCGCCAGCAGCCCAGCGGGGGGGCAGGATACGCAGTATTTT
TRBV6-5	TRBD1	TRBJ2-7	once	CASSSRGTGGGYEQYF	TGTGCCAGCAGTTCCCGAGGGACAGGGGGAGGGTACGAGCAGTACTTC
TRBV9	NA	TRBJ2-3	NA	CASSVLGGGTDTQYF	TGTGCCAGCAGCGTACTTGGCGGGGGCACAGATACGCAGTATTTT
TRBV19	TRBD1	TRBJ1-3	NA	CASSRRGREGSGNTIYF	TGTGCCAGTAGCAGAAGGGGGCGCGAAGGTTCTGGAAACACCATATATTTT
TRBV11-2	TRBD1	TRBJ2-2	NA	CASSTDRGARLFF	TGTGCCAGCAGTACGGACAGGGGGGCGAGGCTGTTTTTT
TRBV21-1	NA	TRBJ1-4	NA	CASSPRRATNEKLFF	TGTGCCAGCAGCCCCCGACGGGCAACTAATGAAAAACTGTTTTTT
TRBV7-8	TRBD1	TRBJ1-5	NA	CASSRQGHQPQHF	TGTGCCAGCAGCAGACAGGGTCATCAGCCCCAGCATTTT
TRBV5-1	NA	TRBJ1-2	NA	CASSLEGLTGDYGYTF	TGCGCCAGCAGCTTAGAGGGCCTGACAGGTGACTATGGCTACACCTTC
TRBV5-6	TRBD1	TRBJ2-1	once	CASSPMGQAVNEQFF	TGTGCCAGCAGCCCGATGGGACAGGCGGTAAATGAGCAGTTCTTC
TRBV6-5	NA	TRBJ1-1	NA	CASSPRGNTEAFF	TGTGCCAGCAGTCCTAGGGGGAACACTGAAGCTTTCTTT
TRBV3-1/TRBV3-2	NA	TRBJ1-1	NA	CASSQTVNTEAFF	TGTGCCAGCAGCCAGACAGTGAACACTGAAGCTTTCTTT
TRBV6-2/TRBV6-3	TRBD1	TRBJ1-6	NA	CASSPRDRAYSPLHF	TGTGCCAGCAGTCCCCGGGACAGGGCTTATTCACCCCTCCACTTT
TRBV29-1	NA	TRBJ1-1	NA	CSVDPYRGNTEAFF	TGCAGCGTTGACCCCTATCGAGGGAACACTGAAGCTTTCTTT
TRBV27	TRBD1	TRBJ2-2	NA	CASRPGTAYTGELFF	TGTGCCAGCAGGCCCGGGACAGCGTACACCGGGGAGCTGTTTTTT
TRBV19	TRBD1	TRBJ1-2	NA	CASSRTGTGSGYTF	TGTGCCAGTAGTAGAACCGGGACAGGGAGCGGCTACACCTTC
TRBV7-2	NA	TRBJ2-7	NA	CASSSTAGSSYEQYF	TGTGCCAGCAGCTCCACCGCAGGGTCTTCCTACGAGCAGTACTTC
TRBV6-5	NA	TRBJ2-1	NA	CASSRRGSSYNEQFF	TGTGCCAGCAGCCGCCGAGGAAGCTCCTACAATGAGCAGTTCTTC
TRBV11-3	TRBD1	TRBJ2-1	NA	CASSLGRQGRQSTTYNEQFF	TGTGCCAGCAGCTTGGGAAGACAGGGAAGACAGTCAACTACCTACAATGAGCAGTTCTTC
TRBV29-1	NA	TRBJ1-2	NA	CSVEDTRETYGYTF	TGCAGCGTTGAAGATACGAGGGAGACCTATGGCTACACCTTC
TRBV5-4	NA	TRBJ1-6	few	CASSLDRVTLHF	TGTGCCAGCAGCTTGGACAGGGTCACCCTCCACTTT
TRBV10-2	NA	TRBJ1-2	few	CASSESANYGYTF	TGCGCCAGCAGTGAGTCAGCAAACTATGGCTACACCTTC
TRBV6-5	NA	TRBJ1-4	NA	CASSPGGTNEKLFF	TGTGCCAGCAGTCCGGGGGGCACTAATGAAAAACTGTTTTTT
TRBV2	TRBD1	TRBJ1-1	NA	CASRSEGATEAFF	TGTGCCAGCAGGTCTGAGGGGGCGACTGAAGCTTTCTTT
TRBV25-1	NA	TRBJ1-5	NA	CASGKTGYQPQHF	TGTGCCAGCGGAAAAACAGGATATCAGCCCCAGCATTTT
TRBV5-1	NA	TRBJ2-1	NA	CASSLVASRDNEQFF	TGCGCCAGCAGCTTGGTGGCTAGTCGGGACAATGAGCAGTTCTTC
TRBV24-1	TRBD1	TRBJ1-4	NA	CATKTGEKEKLFF	TGTGCCACCAAGACAGGGGAAAAAGAAAAACTGTTTTTT
TRBV11-2	NA	TRBJ1-3	NA	CASSKPRSGNTIYF	TGTGCCAGCAGCAAACCGAGGTCTGGAAACACCATATATTTT
TRBV2	TRBD2	TRBJ2-5	NA	CASSSELAGVGETQYF	TGTGCCAGCAGTTCGGAGCTAGCGGGGGTCGGAGAGACCCAGTACTTC
TRBV11-3	NA	TRBJ1-3	NA	CASRTGQLSYYTIYF	TGTGCCAGCAGGACCGGACAGCTGAGCTATTACACCATATATTTT
TRBV12-5	NA	TRBJ2-1	NA	CASGLILGASRHSYNEQFF	TGTGCTAGTGGTTTGATCCTAGGGGCGTCGAGGCACTCCTACAATGAGCAGTTCTTC
TRBV7-9	NA	TRBJ1-3	once	CASSLERGRSSSTGNTIYF	TGTGCCAGCAGCCTAGAAAGGGGTAGAAGTTCGTCGACTGGAAACACCATATATTTT
TRBV11-2	TRBD1	TRBJ2-1	NA	CASSSAQGAGEQFF	TGTGCCAGCAGCTCCGCACAGGGGGCGGGTGAGCAGTTCTTC
TRBV18	NA	TRBJ2-7	few	CASSPTSMGLAAEQYF	TGTGCCAGCTCGCCCACGAGCATGGGACTCGCAGCCGAGCAGTACTTC
TRBV27	NA	TRBJ1-5	NA	CASSRVYNQPQHF	TGTGCCAGCAGCCGGGTCTACAATCAGCCCCAGCATTTT
TRBV6-5	NA	TRBJ1-2	NA	CASRGGTGRNYGYTF	TGTGCCAGCAGGGGGGGAACGGGGAGAAACTATGGCTACACCTTC
TRBV6-5	TRBD1	TRBJ2-1	NA	CARSPGQGGHEQFF	TGTGCCAGATCCCCGGGACAGGGGGGTCATGAGCAGTTCTTC